Detailed here is one T cell receptor (beta chain). In germline, CDR1 is SSHAT, CDR2 FNYEAQ (reference sequence). This CDR3 is 13 amino acids long. The V gene lost 5 bases and the J gene lost 1 base, with 8 bases spanning the gap. Genomic DNA came from blood regulatory T cells gated CD4+ CD25-high CD127-low. Assay: immunoSEQ multiplex PCR; the TCRdb copy retains only in-frame clones and omits some. The repertoire holds about 10,000 clones, 70% to 90% seen once, with 1% to 1.5% in the top ten. This record comes from a study of regulatory and conventional T cells in RAG deficiency. These same data were also listed under a study on regulatory T cells. That paper notes: Primers: 52 TRBV forward and 13 TRBJ reverse.

V and J are TRBV7-7 and TRBJ2-5; D gene uncertain. Sequenced sample: Tregs sorted from blood. The receptor comes from a human donor in good health. The CDR3 coding sequence is TGTGCCAGCAGCCGGACGTTCCAAGAGACCCAGTACTTC. Its translation: CASSRTFQETQYF.